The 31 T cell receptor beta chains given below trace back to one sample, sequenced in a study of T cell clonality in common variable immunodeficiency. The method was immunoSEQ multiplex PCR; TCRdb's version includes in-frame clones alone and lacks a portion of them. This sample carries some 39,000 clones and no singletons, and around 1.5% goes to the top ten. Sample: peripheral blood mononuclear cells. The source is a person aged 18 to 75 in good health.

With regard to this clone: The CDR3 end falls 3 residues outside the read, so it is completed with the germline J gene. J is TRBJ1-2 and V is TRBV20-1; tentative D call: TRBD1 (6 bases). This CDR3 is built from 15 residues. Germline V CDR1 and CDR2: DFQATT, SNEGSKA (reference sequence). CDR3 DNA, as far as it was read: TGCAGTGCTAGAGATGCGGAGGGGGGGGGCTACGAC. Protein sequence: CSARDAEGGGYD. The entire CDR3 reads CSARDAEGGGYDYTF.

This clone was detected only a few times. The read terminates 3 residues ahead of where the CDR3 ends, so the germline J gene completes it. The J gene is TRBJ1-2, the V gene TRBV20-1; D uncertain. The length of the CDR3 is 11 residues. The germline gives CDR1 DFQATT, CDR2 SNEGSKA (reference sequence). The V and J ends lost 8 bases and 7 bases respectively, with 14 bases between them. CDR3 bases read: TGCAGTCCCTATGTACCCCGTGGC. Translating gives CSPYVPRG. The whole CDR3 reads CSPYVPRGYTF.

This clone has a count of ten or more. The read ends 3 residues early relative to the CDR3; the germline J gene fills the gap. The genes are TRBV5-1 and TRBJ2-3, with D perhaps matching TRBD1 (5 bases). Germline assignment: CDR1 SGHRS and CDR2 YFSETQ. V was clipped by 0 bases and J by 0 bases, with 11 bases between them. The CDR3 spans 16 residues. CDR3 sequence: CASSLGPPGSTDTQYF. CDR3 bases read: TGCGCCAGCAGCTTGGGTCCACCAGGGAGCACAGATACG. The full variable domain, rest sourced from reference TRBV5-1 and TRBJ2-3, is KAGVTQTPRYLIKTRGQQVTLSCSPISGHRSVSWYQQTPGQGLQFLFEYFSETQRNKGNFPGRFSGRQFSNSRSEMNVSTLELGDSALYLCASSLGPPGSTDTQYFGPGTRLTVL.

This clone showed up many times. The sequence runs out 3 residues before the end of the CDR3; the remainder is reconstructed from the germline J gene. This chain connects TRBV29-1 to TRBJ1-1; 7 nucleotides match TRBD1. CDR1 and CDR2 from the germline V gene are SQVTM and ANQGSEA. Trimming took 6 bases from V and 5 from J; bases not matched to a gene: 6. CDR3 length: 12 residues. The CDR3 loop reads CSVRTGGTEAFF. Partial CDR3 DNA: TGCAGCGTACGGACAGGAGGTACTGAA.

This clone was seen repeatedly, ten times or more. Partial CDR3 DNA: TGTGCCAGCAGACCCACAGGGTTGGTGAGGCACAATGAG. Translated: CASRPTGLVRHNE. The entire CDR3 protein reads CASRPTGLVRHNEQFF. The gene calls are TRBV14 and TRBJ2-1; a weak D match, TRBD1 (6 bases). The observed sequence ends 3 residues before the CDR3 terminus, with the missing tail filled in from the germline J gene. Trimming stripped 6 bases from V and 5 bases from J, with 20 bases between. There are 16 residues in the CDR3. The germline gives CDR1 SGHDN, CDR2 FVKESK.

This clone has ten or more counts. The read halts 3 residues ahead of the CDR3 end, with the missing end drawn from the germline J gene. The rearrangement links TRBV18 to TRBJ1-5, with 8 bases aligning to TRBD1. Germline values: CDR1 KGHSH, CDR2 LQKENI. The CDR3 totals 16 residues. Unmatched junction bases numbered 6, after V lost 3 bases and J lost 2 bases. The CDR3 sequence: CASSPSGTGGNQPQHF. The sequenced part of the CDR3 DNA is TGTGCCAGCTCACCTAGCGGGACAGGTGGCAATCAGCCC.

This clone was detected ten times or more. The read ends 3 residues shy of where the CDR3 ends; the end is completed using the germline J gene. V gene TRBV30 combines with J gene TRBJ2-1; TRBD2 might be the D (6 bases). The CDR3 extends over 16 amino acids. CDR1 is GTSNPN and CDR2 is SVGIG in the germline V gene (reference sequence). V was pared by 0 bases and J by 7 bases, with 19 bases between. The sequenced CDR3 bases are TGTGCCTGGAGTGTCCGAGGAGGGGCCCTGGGGAATGAG. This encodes CAWSVRGGALGNE. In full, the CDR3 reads CAWSVRGGALGNEQFF.

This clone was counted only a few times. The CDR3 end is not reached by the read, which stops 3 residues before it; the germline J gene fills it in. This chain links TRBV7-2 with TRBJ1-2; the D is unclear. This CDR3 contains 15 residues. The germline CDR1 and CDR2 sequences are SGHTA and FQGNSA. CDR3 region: CASSPTSGSMNDYTF. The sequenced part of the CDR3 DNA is TGTGCCAGCAGCCCGACTAGCGGGAGTATGAATGAC.

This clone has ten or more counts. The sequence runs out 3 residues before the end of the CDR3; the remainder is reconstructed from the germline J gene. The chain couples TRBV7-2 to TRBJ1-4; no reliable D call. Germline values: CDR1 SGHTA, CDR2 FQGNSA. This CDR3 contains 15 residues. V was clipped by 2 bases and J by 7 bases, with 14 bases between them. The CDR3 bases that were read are TGTGCCAGCAGCTTAAGGGCAGGTTCGAGTGAAAAA. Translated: CASSLRAGSSEK. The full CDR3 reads CASSLRAGSSEKLFF. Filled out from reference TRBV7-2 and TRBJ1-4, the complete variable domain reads GAGVSQSPSNKVTEKGKDVELRCDPISGHTALYWYRQSLGQGLEFLIYFQGNSAPDKSGLPSDRFSAERTGGSVSTLTIQRTQQEDSAVYLCASSLRAGSSEKLFFGSGTQLSVL.

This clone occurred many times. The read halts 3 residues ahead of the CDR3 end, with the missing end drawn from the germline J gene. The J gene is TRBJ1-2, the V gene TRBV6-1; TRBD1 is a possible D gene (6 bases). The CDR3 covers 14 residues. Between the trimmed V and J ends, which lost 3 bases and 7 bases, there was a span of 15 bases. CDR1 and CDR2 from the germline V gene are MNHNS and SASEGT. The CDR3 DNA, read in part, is TGTGCCAGCAGTGACCGTTCGCGAGGGGGTGGC. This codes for CASSDRSRGGG. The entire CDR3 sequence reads CASSDRSRGGGYTF.

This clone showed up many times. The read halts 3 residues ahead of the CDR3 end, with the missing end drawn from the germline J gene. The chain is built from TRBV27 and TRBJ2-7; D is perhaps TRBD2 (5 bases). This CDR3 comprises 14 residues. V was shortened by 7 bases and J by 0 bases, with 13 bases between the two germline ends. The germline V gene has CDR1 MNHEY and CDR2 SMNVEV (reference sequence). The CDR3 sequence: CASKRALSSYEQYF. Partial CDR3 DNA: TGTGCCAGCAAGAGGGCCCTTAGCTCCTACGAG.

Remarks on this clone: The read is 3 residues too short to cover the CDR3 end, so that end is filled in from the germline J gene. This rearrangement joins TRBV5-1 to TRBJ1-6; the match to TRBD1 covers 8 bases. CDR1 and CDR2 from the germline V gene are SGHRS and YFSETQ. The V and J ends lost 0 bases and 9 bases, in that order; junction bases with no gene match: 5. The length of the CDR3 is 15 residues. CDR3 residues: CASSLVGQELSPLHF. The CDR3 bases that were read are TGCGCCAGCAGCTTGGTGGGACAGGAGCTTTCACCC.

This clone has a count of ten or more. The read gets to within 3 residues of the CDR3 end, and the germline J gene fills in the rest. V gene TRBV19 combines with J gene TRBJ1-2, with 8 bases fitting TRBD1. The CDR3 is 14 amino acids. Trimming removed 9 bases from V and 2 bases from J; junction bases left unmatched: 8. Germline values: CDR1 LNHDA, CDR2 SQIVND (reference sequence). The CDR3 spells CASRQGSGNYGYTF. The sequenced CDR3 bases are TGTGCCAGCAGACAGGGGTCGGGGAACTATGGC.

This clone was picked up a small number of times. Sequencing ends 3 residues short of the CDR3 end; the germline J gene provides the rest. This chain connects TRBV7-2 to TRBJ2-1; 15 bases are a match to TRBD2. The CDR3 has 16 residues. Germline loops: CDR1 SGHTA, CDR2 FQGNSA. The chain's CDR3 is CASRLAWTSGRVEQFF. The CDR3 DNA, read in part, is TGTGCAAGTCGCTTAGCGTGGACTAGCGGGAGGGTTGAG.

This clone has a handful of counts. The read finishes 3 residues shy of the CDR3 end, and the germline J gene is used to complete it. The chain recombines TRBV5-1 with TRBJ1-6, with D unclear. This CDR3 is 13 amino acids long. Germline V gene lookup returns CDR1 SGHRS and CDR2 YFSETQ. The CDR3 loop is CASSLESRSPLHF. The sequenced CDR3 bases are TGCGCCAGCAGCTTGGAGAGCAGGTCCCCC.

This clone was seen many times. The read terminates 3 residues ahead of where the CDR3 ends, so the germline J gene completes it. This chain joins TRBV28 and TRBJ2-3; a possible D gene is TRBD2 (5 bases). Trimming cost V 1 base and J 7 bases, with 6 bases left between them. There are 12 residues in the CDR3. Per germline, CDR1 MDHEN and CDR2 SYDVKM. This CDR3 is CASSLLDYTQYF. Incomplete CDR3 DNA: TGTGCCAGCAGTTTATTGGACTATACG.

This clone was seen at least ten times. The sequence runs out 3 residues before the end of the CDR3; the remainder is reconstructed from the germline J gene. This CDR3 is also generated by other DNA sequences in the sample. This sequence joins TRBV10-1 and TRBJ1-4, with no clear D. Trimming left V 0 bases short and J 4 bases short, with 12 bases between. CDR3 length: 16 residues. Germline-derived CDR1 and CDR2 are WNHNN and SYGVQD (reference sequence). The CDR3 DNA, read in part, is TGCGCCAGCAGTGAGTCGAGGCGGTACTATAATGAAAAA. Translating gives CASSESRRYYNEK. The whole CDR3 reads CASSESRRYYNEKLFF.

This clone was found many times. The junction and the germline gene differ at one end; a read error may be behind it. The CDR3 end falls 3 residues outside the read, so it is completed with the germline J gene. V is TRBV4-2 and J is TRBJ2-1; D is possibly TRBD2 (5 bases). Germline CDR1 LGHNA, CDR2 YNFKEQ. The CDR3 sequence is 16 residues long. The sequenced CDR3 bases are TGCGCCAGCAGCCAAGAGGGCCGCCCTTCCTACAATGAG. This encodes CASSQEGRPSYNE. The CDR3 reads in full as CASSQEGRPSYNEQFF.

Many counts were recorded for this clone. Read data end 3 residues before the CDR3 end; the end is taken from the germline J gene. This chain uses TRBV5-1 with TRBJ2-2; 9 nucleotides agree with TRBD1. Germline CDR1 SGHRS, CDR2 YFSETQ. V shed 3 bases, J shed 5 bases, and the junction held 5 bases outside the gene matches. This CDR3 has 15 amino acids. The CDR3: CASSSSGTGTGELFF. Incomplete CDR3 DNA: TGCGCCAGCAGCTCCTCCGGGACAGGGACCGGGGAG.

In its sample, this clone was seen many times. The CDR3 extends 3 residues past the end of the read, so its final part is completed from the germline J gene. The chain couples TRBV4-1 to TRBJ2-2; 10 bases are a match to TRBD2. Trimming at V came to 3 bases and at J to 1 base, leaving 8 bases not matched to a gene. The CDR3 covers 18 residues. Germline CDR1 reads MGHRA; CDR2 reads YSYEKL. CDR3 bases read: TGCGCCAGCAGCCATGCTGAAGGACTAGCGGAGAACACCGGGGAG. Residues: CASSHAEGLAENTGE. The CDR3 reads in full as CASSHAEGLAENTGELFF.

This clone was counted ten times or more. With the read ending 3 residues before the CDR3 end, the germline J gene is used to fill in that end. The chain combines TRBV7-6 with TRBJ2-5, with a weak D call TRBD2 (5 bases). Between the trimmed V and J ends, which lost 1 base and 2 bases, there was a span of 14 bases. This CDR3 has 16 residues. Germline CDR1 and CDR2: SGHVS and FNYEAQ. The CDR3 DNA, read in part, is TGTGCCAGCAGCTTAGAAAGCGGAATGGGGCAAGAGACC. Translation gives CASSLESGMGQET. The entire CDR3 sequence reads CASSLESGMGQETQYF.

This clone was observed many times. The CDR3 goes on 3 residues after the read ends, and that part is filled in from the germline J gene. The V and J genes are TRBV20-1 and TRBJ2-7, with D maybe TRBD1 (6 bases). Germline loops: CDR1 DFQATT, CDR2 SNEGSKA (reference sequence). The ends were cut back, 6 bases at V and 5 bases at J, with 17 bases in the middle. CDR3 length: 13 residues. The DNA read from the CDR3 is TGCAGTGCCCCTGGGCAGGGGAATAACGAG. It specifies CSAPGQGNNE. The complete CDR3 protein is CSAPGQGNNEQYF.

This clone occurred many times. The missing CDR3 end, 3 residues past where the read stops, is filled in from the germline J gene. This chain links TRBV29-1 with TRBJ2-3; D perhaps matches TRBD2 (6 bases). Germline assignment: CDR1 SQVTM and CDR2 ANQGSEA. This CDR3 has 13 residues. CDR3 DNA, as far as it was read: TGCAGCGTCTGGGGTGGGGGGAGCGAGACG. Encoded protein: CSVWGGGSET. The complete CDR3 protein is CSVWGGGSETQYF.

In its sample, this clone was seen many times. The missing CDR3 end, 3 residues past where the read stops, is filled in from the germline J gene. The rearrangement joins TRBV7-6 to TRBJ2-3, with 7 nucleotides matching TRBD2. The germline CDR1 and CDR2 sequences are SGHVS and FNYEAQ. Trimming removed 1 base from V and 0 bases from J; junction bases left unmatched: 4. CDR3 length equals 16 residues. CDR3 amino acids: CASSLGGGTSTDTQYF. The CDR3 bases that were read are TGTGCCAGCAGCTTAGGGGGGGGGACTAGCACAGATACG.

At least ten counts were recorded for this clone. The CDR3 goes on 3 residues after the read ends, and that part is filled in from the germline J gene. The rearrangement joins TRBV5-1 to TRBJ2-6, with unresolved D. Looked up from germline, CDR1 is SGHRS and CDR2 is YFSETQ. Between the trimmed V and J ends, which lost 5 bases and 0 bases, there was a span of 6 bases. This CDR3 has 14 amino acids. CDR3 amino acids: CASSASSGANVLTF. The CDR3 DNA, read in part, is TGCGCCAGCAGTGCCAGCTCTGGGGCCAACGTC.

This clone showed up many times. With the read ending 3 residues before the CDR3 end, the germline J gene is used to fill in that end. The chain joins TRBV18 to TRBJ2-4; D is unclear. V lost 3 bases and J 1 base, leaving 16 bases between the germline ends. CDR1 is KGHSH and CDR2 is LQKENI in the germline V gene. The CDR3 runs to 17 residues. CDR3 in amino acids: CASSPVPPLSAKNIQYF. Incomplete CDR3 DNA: TGTGCCAGCTCACCCGTCCCGCCCCTTAGTGCCAAAAACATT.

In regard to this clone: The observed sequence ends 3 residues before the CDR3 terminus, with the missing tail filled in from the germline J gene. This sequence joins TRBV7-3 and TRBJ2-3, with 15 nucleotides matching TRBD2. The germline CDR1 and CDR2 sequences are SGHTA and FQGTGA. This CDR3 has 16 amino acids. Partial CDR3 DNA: TGTGCCAGCAGCTTGCGGACTAGCGGGAGGGCGGAGACG. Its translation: CASSLRTSGRAET. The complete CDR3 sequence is CASSLRTSGRAETQYF.

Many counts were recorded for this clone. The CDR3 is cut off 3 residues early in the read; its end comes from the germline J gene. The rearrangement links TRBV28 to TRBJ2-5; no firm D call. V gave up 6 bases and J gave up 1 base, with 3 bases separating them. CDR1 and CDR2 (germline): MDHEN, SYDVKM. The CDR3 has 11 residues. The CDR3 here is CASRAQETQYF. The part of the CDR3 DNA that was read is TGTGCCAGCAGGGCCCAAGAGACC.

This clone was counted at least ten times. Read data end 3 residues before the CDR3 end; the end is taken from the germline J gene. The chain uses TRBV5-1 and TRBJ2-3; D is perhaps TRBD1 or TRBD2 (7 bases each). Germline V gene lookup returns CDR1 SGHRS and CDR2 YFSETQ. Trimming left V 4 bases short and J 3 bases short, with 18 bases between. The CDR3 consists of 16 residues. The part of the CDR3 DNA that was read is TGCGCCAGCAGCGTCTACAGGGGAGGGGTAACAGATACG. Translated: CASSVYRGGVTDT. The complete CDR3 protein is CASSVYRGGVTDTQYF. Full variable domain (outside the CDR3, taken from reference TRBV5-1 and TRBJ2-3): KAGVTQTPRYLIKTRGQQVTLSCSPISGHRSVSWYQQTPGQGLQFLFEYFSETQRNKGNFPGRFSGRQFSNSRSEMNVSTLELGDSALYLCASSVYRGGVTDTQYFGPGTRLTVL.

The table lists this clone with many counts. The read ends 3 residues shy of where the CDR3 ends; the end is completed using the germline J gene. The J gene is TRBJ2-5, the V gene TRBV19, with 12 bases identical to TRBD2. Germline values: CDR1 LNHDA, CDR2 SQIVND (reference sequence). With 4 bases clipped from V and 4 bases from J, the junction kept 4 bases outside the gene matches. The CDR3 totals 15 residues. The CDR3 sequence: CASSTTSGSSETQYF. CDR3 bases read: TGTGCCAGTAGTACGACTAGCGGGAGTTCAGAGACC.

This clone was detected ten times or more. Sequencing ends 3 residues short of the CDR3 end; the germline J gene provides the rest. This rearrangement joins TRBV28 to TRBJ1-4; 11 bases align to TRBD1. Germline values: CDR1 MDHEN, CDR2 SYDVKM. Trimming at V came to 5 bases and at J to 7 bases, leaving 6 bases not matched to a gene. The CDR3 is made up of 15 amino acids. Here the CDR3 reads CASSQPGTGGEKLFF. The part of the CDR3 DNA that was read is TGTGCCAGCAGTCAACCCGGGACAGGGGGTGAAAAA.